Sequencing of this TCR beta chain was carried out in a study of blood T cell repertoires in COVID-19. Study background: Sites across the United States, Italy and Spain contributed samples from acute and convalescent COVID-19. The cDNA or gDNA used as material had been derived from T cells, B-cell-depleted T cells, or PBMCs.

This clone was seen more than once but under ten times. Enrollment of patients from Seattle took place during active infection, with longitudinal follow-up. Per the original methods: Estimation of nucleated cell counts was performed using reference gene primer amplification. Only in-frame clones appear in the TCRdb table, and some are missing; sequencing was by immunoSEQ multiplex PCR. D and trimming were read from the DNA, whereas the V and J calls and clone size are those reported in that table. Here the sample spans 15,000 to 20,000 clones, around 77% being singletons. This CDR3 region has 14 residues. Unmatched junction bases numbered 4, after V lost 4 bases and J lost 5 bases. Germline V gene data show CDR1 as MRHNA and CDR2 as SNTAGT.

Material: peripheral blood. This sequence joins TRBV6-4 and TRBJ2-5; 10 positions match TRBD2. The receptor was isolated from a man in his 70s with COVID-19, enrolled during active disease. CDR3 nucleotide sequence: TGTGCCAGCAGTGTGTCTAGCGGGAGTGAGACCCAGTACTTC. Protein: CASSVSSGSETQYF.